This TCR beta chain emerged from a study of T cell changes during pregnancy in multiple sclerosis. Trimming left V 7 bases short and J 4 bases short, with 16 bases between. The CDR3 sequence is 13 residues long. Germline CDR1 reads SQVTM; CDR2 reads ANQGSEA. This table comes from immunoSEQ multiplex PCR, and its TCRdb copy is limited to in-frame clones, with some not included. This sample has about 25,000 clones; around 86% occur once, and the top ten carry under 1.1%. The chain recombines TRBV29-1 with TRBJ1-1; a possible D gene is TRBD1 (6 bases). The receptor was derived from a female donor in good health, enrolled as a control in a pregnancy study. Sequenced material: CD4+ T cells from peripheral blood mononuclear cells, taken in the second trimester of pregnancy. DNA for the CDR3: TGCAGCGCCACGGGCCAAGGGGGCACTGAAGCTTTCTTT. Protein sequence: CSATGQGGTEAFF. The entire variable domain, with the rest obtained from reference TRBV29-1 and TRBJ1-1, is as follows: SAVISQKPSRDICQRGTSLTIQCQVDSQVTMMFWYRQQPGQSLTLIATANQGSEATYESGFVIDKFPISRPNLTFSTLTVSNMSPEDSSIYLCSATGQGGTEAFFGQGTRLTVV.